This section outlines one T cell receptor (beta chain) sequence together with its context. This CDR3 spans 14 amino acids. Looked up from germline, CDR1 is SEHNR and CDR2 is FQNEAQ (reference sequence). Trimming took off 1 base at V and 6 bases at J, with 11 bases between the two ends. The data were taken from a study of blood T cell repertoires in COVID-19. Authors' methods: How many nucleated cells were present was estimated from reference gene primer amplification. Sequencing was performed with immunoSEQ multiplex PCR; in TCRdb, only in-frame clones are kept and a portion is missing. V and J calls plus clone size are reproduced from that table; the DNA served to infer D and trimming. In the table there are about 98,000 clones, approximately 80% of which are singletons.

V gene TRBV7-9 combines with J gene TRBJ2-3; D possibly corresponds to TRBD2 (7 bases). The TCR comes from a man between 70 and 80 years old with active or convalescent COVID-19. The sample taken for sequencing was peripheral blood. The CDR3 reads CASSLDRGADTQYF. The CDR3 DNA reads TGTGCCAGCAGCTTAGACCGGGGGGCGGATACGCAGTATTTT. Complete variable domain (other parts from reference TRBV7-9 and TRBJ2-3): DTGVSQNPRHKITKRGQNVTFRCDPISEHNRLYWYRQTLGQGPEFLTYFQNEAQLEKSRLLSDRFSAERPKGSFSTLEIQRTEQGDSAMYLCASSLDRGADTQYFGPGTRLTVL.